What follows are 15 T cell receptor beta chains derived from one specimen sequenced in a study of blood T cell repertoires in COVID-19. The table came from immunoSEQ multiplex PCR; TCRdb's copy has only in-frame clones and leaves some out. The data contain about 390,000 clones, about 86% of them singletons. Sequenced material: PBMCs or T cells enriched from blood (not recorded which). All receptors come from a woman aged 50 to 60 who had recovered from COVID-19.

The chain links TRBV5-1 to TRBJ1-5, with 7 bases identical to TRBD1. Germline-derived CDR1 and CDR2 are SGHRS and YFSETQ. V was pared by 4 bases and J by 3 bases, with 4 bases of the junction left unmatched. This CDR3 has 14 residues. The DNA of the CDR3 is TGCGCCAGCAGCCCCGGACAGGACAATCAGCCCCAGCATTTT. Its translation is CASSPGQDNQPQHF.

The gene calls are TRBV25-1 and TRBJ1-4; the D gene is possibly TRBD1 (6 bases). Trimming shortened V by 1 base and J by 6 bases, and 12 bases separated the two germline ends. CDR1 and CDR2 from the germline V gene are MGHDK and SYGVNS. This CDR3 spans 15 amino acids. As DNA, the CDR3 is TGTGCCAGCAGTGAATCCAACAGGGTACATGAAAAACTGTTTTTT. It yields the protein CASSESNRVHEKLFF.

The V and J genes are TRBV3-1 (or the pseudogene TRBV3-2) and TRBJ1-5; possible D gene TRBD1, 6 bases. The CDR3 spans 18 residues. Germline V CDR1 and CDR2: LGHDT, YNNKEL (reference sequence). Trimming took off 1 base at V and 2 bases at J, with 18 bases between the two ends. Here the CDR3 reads CASSQGPTGRRGNQPQHF. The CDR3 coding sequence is TGTGCCAGCAGCCAAGGGCCCACAGGGAGAAGAGGCAATCAGCCCCAGCATTTT.

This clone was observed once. As DNA, the CDR3 is TGTGCCAGTAGTCTACCGGGACTAGCGCGAGAGACCCAGTACTTC. This codes for CASSLPGLARETQYF. The chain recombines TRBV19 with TRBJ2-5, with 10 bases identical to TRBD2. CDR1 LNHDA and CDR2 SQIVND come from the germline V gene (reference sequence). The J segment lost 4 bases and the V segment lost 5 bases, leaving 7 bases of the junction unmatched. This CDR3 has 15 residues.

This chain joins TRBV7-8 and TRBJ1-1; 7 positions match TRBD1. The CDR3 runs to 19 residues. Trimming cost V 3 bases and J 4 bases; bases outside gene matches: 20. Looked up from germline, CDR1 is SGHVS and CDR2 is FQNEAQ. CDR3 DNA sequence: TGTGCCAGCAGCTTTAGCGTAGTCGGGAGACGCAGGGGGGCCACTGAAGCTTTCTTT. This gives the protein CASSFSVVGRRRGATEAFF. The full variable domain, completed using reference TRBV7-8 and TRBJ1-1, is GAGVSQSPRYKVAKRGQDVALRCDPISGHVSLFWYQQALGQGPEFLTYFQNEAQLDKSGLPSDRFFAERPEGSVSTLKIQRTQQEDSAVYLCASSFSVVGRRRGATEAFFGQGTRLTVV.

The CDR3 DNA reads as TGTGCCAGCAGCTTAGTCTCTACCTACGAGCAGTACTTC. Its translation is CASSLVSTYEQYF. The chain joins TRBV7-9 to TRBJ2-7, with D hard to call. The CDR3 is made up of 13 amino acids. Trimming pared 1 base from V and 2 bases from J, leaving 6 bases between. CDR1 and CDR2 from the germline V gene are SEHNR and FQNEAQ (reference sequence).

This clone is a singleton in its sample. CDR3 sequence reads: CASSSDRNPYNEQFF. The CDR3 DNA follows: TGTGCCAGCAGCTCGGACAGGAACCCCTACAATGAGCAGTTCTTC. The V call is TRBV7-2, the J call TRBJ2-1; 7 bases agree with TRBD1. The CDR3 length is 15 residues. Germline V gene lookup returns CDR1 SGHTA and CDR2 FQGNSA. V gave up 4 bases and J gave up 2 bases; unmatched junction bases: 5.

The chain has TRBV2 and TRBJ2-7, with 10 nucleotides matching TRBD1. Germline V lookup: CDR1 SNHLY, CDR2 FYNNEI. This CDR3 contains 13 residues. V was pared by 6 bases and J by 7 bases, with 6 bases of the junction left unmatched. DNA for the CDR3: TGTGCCAGCAGGGGACAGGGGACGGGGGAGCAGTACTTC. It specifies CASRGQGTGEQYF. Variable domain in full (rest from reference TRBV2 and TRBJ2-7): EPEVTQTPSHQVTQMGQEVILRCVPISNHLYFYWYRQILGQKVEFLVSFYNNEISEKSEIFDDQFSVERPDGSNFTLKIRSTKLEDSAMYFCASRGQGTGEQYFGPGTRLTVT.

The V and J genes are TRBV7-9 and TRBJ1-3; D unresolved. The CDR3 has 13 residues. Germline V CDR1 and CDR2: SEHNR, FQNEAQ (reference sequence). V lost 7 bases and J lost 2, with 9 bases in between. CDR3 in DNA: TGTGCCAGCACCTTGAGCCCTGGAAACACCATATATTTT. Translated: CASTLSPGNTIYF.

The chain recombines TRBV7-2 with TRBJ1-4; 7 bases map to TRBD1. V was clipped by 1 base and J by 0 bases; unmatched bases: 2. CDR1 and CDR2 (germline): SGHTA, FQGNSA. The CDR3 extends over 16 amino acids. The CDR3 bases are TGTGCCAGCAGCTTAGGCCAGGGGGCAACTAATGAAAAACTGTTTTTT. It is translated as CASSLGQGATNEKLFF.

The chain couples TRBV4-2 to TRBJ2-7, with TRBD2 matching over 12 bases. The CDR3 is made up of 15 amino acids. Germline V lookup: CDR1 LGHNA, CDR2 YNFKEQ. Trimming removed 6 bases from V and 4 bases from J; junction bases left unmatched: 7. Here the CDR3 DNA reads TGTGCCAGCAGTCCCCTAGCGGGGGGGCCTTACGAGCAGTACTTC. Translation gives CASSPLAGGPYEQYF.

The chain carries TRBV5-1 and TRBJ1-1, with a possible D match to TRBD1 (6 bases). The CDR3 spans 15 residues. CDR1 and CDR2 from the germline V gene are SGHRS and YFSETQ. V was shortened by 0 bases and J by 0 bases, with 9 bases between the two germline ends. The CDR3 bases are TGCGCCAGCAGCTTGGGTGGGGACATGAACACTGAAGCTTTCTTT. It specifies CASSLGGDMNTEAFF.

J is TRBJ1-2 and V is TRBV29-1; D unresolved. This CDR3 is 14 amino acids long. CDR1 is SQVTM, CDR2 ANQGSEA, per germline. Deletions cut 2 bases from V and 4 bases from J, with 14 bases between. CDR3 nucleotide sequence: TGCAGCGTTGAACGACAAGCCCTTAGCTATGGCTACACCTTC. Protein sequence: CSVERQALSYGYTF.

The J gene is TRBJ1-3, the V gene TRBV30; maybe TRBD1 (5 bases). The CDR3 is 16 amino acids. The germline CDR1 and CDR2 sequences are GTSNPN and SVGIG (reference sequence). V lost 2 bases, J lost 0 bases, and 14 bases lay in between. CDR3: CAWSLPGTGSGNTIYF. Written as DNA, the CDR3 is TGTGCCTGGAGTTTGCCCGGGACTGGCTCTGGAAACACCATATATTTT.

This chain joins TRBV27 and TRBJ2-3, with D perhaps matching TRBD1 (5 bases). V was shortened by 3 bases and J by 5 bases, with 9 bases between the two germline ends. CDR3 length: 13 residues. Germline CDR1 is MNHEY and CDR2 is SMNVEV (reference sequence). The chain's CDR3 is CASSFWQGDTQYF. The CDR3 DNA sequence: TGTGCCAGCAGTTTCTGGCAGGGAGATACGCAGTATTTT.